Below, 30 T cell receptor beta chains from the same sample are listed, as sequenced in a study of blood T cells in healthy people across ages. Using a J-beta primer mix together with a sample-barcoded 5' primer, a second PCR was run for about 6 to 12 cycles. TCRdb recomputed calls from the 5' RACE reads with MiXCR, one row per CDR3 protein. The sample has 1.4 million or so distinct CDR3 sequences; approximately 43% are singletons. The sample was blood. These receptors all stem from a woman aged 18-29 years in good health.

This chain joins TRBV29-1 and TRBJ2-7; tentatively, D is TRBD2 (5 bases). Germline values: CDR1 SQVTM, CDR2 ANQGSEA. The CDR3 runs to 13 residues. V dropped 7 bases and J dropped 6 bases, with 19 bases sitting between them. CDR3 sequence: CSGGPGGEAEQYF. CDR3 DNA sequence: TGCAGCGGAGGGCCAGGAGGTGAGGCCGAGCAGTACTTC.

This clonotype was seen a few times. As DNA, the CDR3 is TGCGCCAGCAGCCAGGGCCTAGGACTACCTCCATACGAGCAGTACTTC. Translation gives CASSQGLGLPPYEQYF. This rearrangement joins TRBV4-1 to TRBJ2-7; D perhaps matches TRBD2 (6 bases). V lost 3 bases and J 4 bases, leaving 19 bases between the germline ends. Germline CDR1 and CDR2: MGHRA and YSYEKL. The CDR3 has 16 residues.

The rearrangement links TRBV7-2 to TRBJ2-7; D gene ambiguous. V gave up 0 bases and J gave up 7 bases, with 1 base separating them. Germline V gene sequence: CDR1 SGHTA, CDR2 FQGNSA. The CDR3 sequence is 10 residues long. CDR3 residues: CASSLAEQYF. The CDR3 DNA reads as TGTGCCAGCAGCTTAGCTGAGCAGTACTTC.

The chain employs TRBV4-1 and TRBJ1-1, with D perhaps TRBD1 (5 bases). Trimming shortened V by 4 bases and J by 1 base, and 10 bases separated the two germline ends. CDR3 size: 14 residues. Per the germline V gene, CDR1 is MGHRA and CDR2 is YSYEKL. CDR3 nucleotide sequence: TGCGCCAGCAGCCGAGTACAGGCGAACACTGAAGCTTTCTTT. Its translation: CASSRVQANTEAFF.

With respect to this clonotype: Its ends do not fully match the called genes, so a read error is possible. The V call is TRBV6-5, the J call TRBJ1-1; D is uncertain. The germline gives CDR1 MNHEY, CDR2 SVGAGI. The CDR3 is made up of 12 amino acids. Written as DNA, the CDR3 is TGTGTCAGCAGCCCCAAAAGCGCTGAAGCTTTCTTT. Its protein is CVSSPKSAEAFF.

This clonotype has only a few counts. CDR3 DNA: TGTGCCAGCAGCCGGCAGGGGGCCGCTGGAAACACCATATATTTT. Protein product: CASSRQGAAGNTIYF. This chain connects TRBV6-6 to TRBJ1-3, with TRBD1 matching 8 bases. Trimming removed 6 bases from V and 2 bases from J; junction bases left unmatched: 6. This CDR3 has 15 residues. Germline V gives CDR1 MNHNY, CDR2 SVGAGI (reference sequence).

The rearrangement links TRBV7-3 to TRBJ1-3, with D unresolved. This CDR3 spans 14 amino acids. V was cut by 4 bases and J by 0 bases, with 7 bases left in between. CDR1 is SGHTA and CDR2 is FQGTGA in the germline V gene. The CDR3 DNA is TGTGCCAGCAGCTGGGGAGGCTCTGGAAACACCATATATTTT. Translated, it gives CASSWGGSGNTIYF. Drawing the rest from reference TRBV7-3 and TRBJ1-3, the complete variable domain is GAGVSQTPSNKVTEKGKYVELRCDPISGHTALYWYRQSLGQGPEFLIYFQGTGAADDSGLPNDRFFAVRPEGSVSTLKIQRTERGDSAVYLCASSWGGSGNTIYFGEGSWLTVV.

The chain uses TRBV20-1 and TRBJ2-7, with 7 bases identical to TRBD2. V lost 3 bases and J lost 3; bases outside the gene matches: 8. The CDR3 runs 14 residues. Per germline, CDR1 DFQATT and CDR2 SNEGSKA (reference sequence). Written as DNA, the CDR3 is TGCAGTGCTAGCCGCGGGGAGGGGTTCTACGAGCAGTACTTC. Translated: CSASRGEGFYEQYF.

This sequence joins TRBV29-1 and TRBJ1-5; a weak D match, TRBD1 (6 bases). Looked up from germline, CDR1 is SQVTM and CDR2 is ANQGSEA. This CDR3 contains 15 residues. Trimming removed 4 bases at V and 7 bases at J, with 20 bases between. CDR3 sequence reads: CSVAQGQAGDQPQHF. The CDR3 region has the DNA TGCAGCGTTGCCCAGGGGCAGGCAGGAGACCAGCCCCAGCATTTT. Filled out from reference TRBV29-1 and TRBJ1-5, the complete variable domain reads SAVISQKPSRDICQRGTSLTIQCQVDSQVTMMFWYRQQPGQSLTLIATANQGSEATYESGFVIDKFPISRPNLTFSTLTVSNMSPEDSSIYLCSVAQGQAGDQPQHFGDGTRLSIL.

The rearrangement joins TRBV6-5 to TRBJ1-1; 9 bases are a match to TRBD1. The CDR3 is 16 amino acids. Trimming removed 3 bases from V and 3 bases from J; junction bases left unmatched: 8. CDR1 and CDR2 (germline): MNHEY, SVGAGI. This CDR3 is CASSYDRGRLYTEAFF. The CDR3 nucleotides are TGTGCCAGCAGTTATGACAGGGGGAGGTTGTACACTGAAGCTTTCTTT.

This rearrangement joins TRBV28 to TRBJ2-3, with 7 bases that match TRBD2. Germline CDR1 and CDR2: MDHEN and SYDVKM. There are 17 residues in the CDR3. Trimming cost V 8 bases and J 0 bases; bases outside gene matches: 14. The DNA for the CDR3 is TGTGCCAGCGATTTCCCGGTGCGGGAGTCAAGCACAGATACGCAGTATTTT. Translated: CASDFPVRESSTDTQYF.

This chain's CDR3 is CASSQHGGTYEQYF. The CDR3 DNA sequence: TGTGCCAGCAGCCAACACGGGGGCACCTACGAGCAGTACTTC. The V call is TRBV14, the J call TRBJ2-7; D is tentatively TRBD1 or TRBD2 (6 bases each). Trimming shortened V by 2 bases and J by 2 bases, and 10 bases separated the two germline ends. The CDR3 is 14 amino acids. Germline CDR1 SGHDN, CDR2 FVKESK.

Comments on this clonotype: Sequence at one end of the junction differs from germline and may be a read error. The rearrangement joins TRBV10-3 to TRBJ2-3; 7 bases align to TRBD2. Germline CDR1 ENHRY, CDR2 SYGVKD. CDR3 length: 18 amino acids. CDR3 nucleotide sequence: TGTGCCATCAGTGACCCCAACTCAGGCGGGGGACGCACAGATACACAGTATTTT. Translated, it gives CAISDPNSGGGRTDTQYF.

This chain joins TRBV6-5 and TRBJ2-2; D may correspond to TRBD1 or TRBD2 (6 bases each). Trimming left V 0 bases short and J 0 bases short, with 11 bases between. The CDR3 runs 17 residues. Germline CDR1 and CDR2: MNHEY and SVGAGI. The CDR3 here is CASSYSRGPTNTGELFF. CDR3 nucleotides: TGTGCCAGCAGTTACTCACGGGGGCCGACGAACACCGGGGAGCTGTTTTTT.

This clonotype was counted only a few times. V is TRBV25-1 and J is TRBJ1-4; D is perhaps TRBD1 (6 bases). This CDR3 comprises 14 residues. Germline V gene sequence: CDR1 MGHDK, CDR2 SYGVNS. V was cut by 4 bases and J by 8 bases, with 14 bases left in between. DNA for the CDR3: TGTGCCAGCAGTGGCAACAGGGCGCGAGAAAAACTGTTTTTT. Encoded protein: CASSGNRAREKLFF. Full variable domain (remainder filled in from reference TRBV25-1 and TRBJ1-4): EADIYQTPRYLVIGTGKKITLECSQTMGHDKMYWYQQDPGMELHLIHYSYGVNSTEKGDLSSESTVSRIRTEHFPLTLESARPSHTSQYLCASSGNRAREKLFFGSGTQLSVL.

Of note for this clonotype: One end of the junction fails to match germline, which may point to a read error. The chain joins TRBV4-3 to TRBJ2-7; weak D call: TRBD1 (6 bases). Germline lookup yields CDR1 LGHNA and CDR2 YSLEER. The length of the CDR3 is 14 residues. The CDR3: CASSQDQGSYGQYF. The CDR3, as DNA: TGCGCCAGCAGCCAAGATCAGGGGTCCTACGGGCAGTACTTC.

This chain links TRBV4-3 with TRBJ2-5; D might be TRBD1 (6 bases). The germline CDR1 and CDR2 sequences are LGHNA and YSLEER. This CDR3 comprises 17 residues. Trimming shortened V by 0 bases and J by 5 bases, and 19 bases separated the two germline ends. CDR3 amino acids: CASSQDRWDIPGETQYF. The CDR3 coding sequence is TGCGCCAGCAGCCAAGATCGTTGGGACATCCCAGGGGAGACCCAGTACTTC.

This clonotype has at least ten counts. DNA of the CDR3: TGTGCCAGCAGCCAAGGGACGCAGTATTTT. It translates to CASSQGTQYF. The chain employs TRBV4-2 and TRBJ2-3, with D unclear. CDR1 is LGHNA and CDR2 is YNFKEQ in the germline V gene. This CDR3 is 10 amino acids long. V lost 1 base and J lost 9, with 2 bases in between.

V and J are TRBV6-2 or TRBV6-3 and TRBJ2-2; D is unclear. This CDR3 contains 15 residues. CDR1 is MNHEY and CDR2 is SVGEGT in the germline V gene. V was cut by 2 bases and J by 2 bases, with 9 bases left in between. CDR3 protein: CASSYPNDNTGELFF. As DNA, the CDR3 is TGTGCCAGCAGTTACCCCAACGACAACACCGGGGAGCTGTTTTTT.

The chain joins TRBV28 to TRBJ2-7; D perhaps matches TRBD2 (5 bases). This CDR3 region has 14 residues. Trimming shortened V by 1 base and J by 2 bases, and 9 bases separated the two germline ends. Per the germline V gene, CDR1 is MDHEN and CDR2 is SYDVKM. The CDR3 region is CASSLSLGAYEQYF. The CDR3 DNA is TGTGCCAGCAGTTTATCCCTCGGGGCCTACGAGCAGTACTTC.

V gene TRBV4-3 combines with J gene TRBJ1-3; D gene unclear. The length of the CDR3 is 14 residues. The ends were cut back, 0 bases at V and 2 bases at J, with 5 bases in the middle. Germline V CDR1 and CDR2: LGHNA, YSLEER. The CDR3: CASSQDQAGNTIYF. The DNA for the CDR3 is TGCGCCAGCAGCCAAGATCAGGCTGGAAACACCATATATTTT.

This clonotype was observed a single time. V is TRBV14 and J is TRBJ1-4; the D gene is possibly TRBD1 (6 bases). V was pared by 4 bases and J by 7 bases, with 22 bases between. Germline V CDR1 and CDR2: SGHDN, FVKESK. The CDR3 contains 17 residues. DNA of the CDR3: TGTGCCAGCAGCCGTTTCTCGGGGGGGCCAAGTAGTGAAAAACTGTTTTTT. This sequence encodes CASSRFSGGPSSEKLFF. The complete variable domain, with remaining parts taken from reference TRBV14 and TRBJ1-4, reads EAGVTQFPSHSVIEKGQTVTLRCDPISGHDNLYWYRRVMGKEIKFLLHFVKESKQDESGMPNNRFLAERTGGTYSTLKVQPAELEDSGVYFCASSRFSGGPSSEKLFFGSGTQLSVL.

There are a few counts of this clonotype. This chain joins TRBV7-2 and TRBJ1-6; D is unresolved. In germline, CDR1 is SGHTA, CDR2 FQGNSA. V was shortened by 5 bases and J by 10 bases, with 12 bases between the two germline ends. The CDR3 runs to 13 residues. CDR3 sequence: CASSPMGESPLHF. The CDR3 bases are TGTGCCAGCAGCCCGATGGGTGAATCACCCCTCCACTTT.

This clonotype was seen a handful of times. The V and J genes are TRBV4-3 and TRBJ2-7; D may be TRBD2 (5 bases). V lost 0 bases, J lost 4 bases, and 10 bases lay in between. Germline V lookup: CDR1 LGHNA, CDR2 YSLEER. The CDR3 totals 14 residues. The CDR3 DNA reads as TGCGCCAGCAGCCAAGACACTAGTGTGTACGAGCAGTACTTC. As protein: CASSQDTSVYEQYF.

As to this clonotype: At one end, the junction sequence differs from germline, possibly due to a read error. The chain carries TRBV13 and TRBJ1-2, with D hard to call. The CDR3 has 14 amino acids. CDR1 and CDR2 (germline): PRHDT, FYEKMQ (reference sequence). CDR3 amino acids: CTSSLGTASGGYTF. The CDR3 region has the DNA TGTACCAGCAGCTTAGGAACAGCTAGTGGTGGCTACACCTTC.

About this clonotype: The junction shows a germline mismatch at one end, possibly a read error. V gene TRBV12-3 or TRBV12-4 combines with J gene TRBJ2-5, with unresolved D. The CDR3 runs to 14 residues. CDR3 loop: CASSSPPVQGTQYF. The DNA of the CDR3 is TGTGCCAGCAGTTCCCCGCCTGTCCAAGGGACCCAGTACTTC.

This chain joins TRBV7-8 and TRBJ1-4; the D is unclear. The CDR3 runs to 15 residues. Between the trimmed V and J ends, which lost 4 bases and 5 bases, there was a span of 14 bases. The germline CDR1 and CDR2 sequences are SGHVS and FQNEAQ. CDR3 sequence reads: CASSCVPHRNEKLFF. CDR3 in DNA: TGTGCCAGCAGCTGCGTACCGCACCGGAATGAAAAACTGTTTTTT.

The genes are TRBV7-9 and TRBJ2-1, with D possibly TRBD2 on 6 matching bases. The CDR3 has 20 residues. Germline lookup yields CDR1 SEHNR and CDR2 FQNEAQ (reference sequence). V gave up 5 bases and J gave up 0 bases, with 26 bases separating them. The CDR3 region has the DNA TGTGCCAGCAGCCACGGGGACTCCACCGAGGTGGGTTACTCCTACAATGAGCAGTTCTTC. Amino acids: CASSHGDSTEVGYSYNEQFF.

The chain couples TRBV20-1 to TRBJ1-2, with TRBD1 as a possible D gene (5 bases). The CDR3 consists of 14 residues. V lost 0 bases and J 8 bases, leaving 16 bases between the germline ends. CDR1 DFQATT and CDR2 SNEGSKA come from the germline V gene (reference sequence). The CDR3 bases are TGCAGTGCTAGAGATCCGGGACCCACCCACGGCTACACCTTC. Translation gives CSARDPGPTHGYTF.

V gene TRBV27 combines with J gene TRBJ2-3; D ambiguous. This CDR3 spans 13 amino acids. The germline V gene has CDR1 MNHEY and CDR2 SMNVEV (reference sequence). V lost 0 bases and J 6 bases, leaving 7 bases between the germline ends. The CDR3 DNA sequence: TGTGCCAGCAGTTTATCGGCCTCTGATACGCAGTATTTT. Amino acid sequence: CASSLSASDTQYF.